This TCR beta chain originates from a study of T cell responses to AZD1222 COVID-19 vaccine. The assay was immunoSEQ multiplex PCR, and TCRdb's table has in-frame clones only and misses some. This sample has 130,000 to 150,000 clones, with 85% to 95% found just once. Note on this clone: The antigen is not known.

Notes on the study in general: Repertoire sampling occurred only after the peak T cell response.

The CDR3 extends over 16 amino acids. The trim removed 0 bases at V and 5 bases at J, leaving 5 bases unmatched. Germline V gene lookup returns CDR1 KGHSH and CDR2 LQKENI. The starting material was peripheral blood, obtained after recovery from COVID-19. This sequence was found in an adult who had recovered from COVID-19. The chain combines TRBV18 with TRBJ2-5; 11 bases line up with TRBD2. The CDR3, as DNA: TGTGCCAGCTCACCACCGTTAGCGGGAGGGCAGGAGACCCAGTACTTC. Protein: CASSPPLAGGQETQYF.